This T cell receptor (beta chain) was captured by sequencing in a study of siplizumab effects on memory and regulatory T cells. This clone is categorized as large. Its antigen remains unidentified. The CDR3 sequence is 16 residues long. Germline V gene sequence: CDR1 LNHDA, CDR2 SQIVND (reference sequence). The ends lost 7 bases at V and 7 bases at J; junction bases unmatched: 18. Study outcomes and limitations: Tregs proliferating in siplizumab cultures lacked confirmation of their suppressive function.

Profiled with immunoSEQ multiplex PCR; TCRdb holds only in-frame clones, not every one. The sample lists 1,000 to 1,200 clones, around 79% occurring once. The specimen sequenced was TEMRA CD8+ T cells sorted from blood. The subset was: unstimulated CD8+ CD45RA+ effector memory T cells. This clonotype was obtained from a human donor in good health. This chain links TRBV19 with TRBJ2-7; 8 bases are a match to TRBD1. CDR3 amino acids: CASTLLGQGPGKEQYF. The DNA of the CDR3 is TGTGCCAGTACCCTCCTCGGACAGGGCCCGGGTAAGGAGCAGTACTTC.